This entry lists 31 T cell receptor beta chains sequenced from one sample in a study of blood T cell repertoires in COVID-19. Profiled with immunoSEQ multiplex PCR; TCRdb holds only in-frame clones, not every one. The table shows some 100,000 clones, with roughly 85% occurring only once. Sample: peripheral blood. The receptors shown here come from a woman in her seventies with active or convalescent COVID-19.

V and J are TRBV30 and TRBJ2-3, with D perhaps matching TRBD2 (5 bases). V was clipped by 8 bases and J by 0 bases, with 15 bases between them. This CDR3 comprises 14 residues. Germline CDR1 is GTSNPN and CDR2 is SVGIG (reference sequence). CDR3 in amino acids: CARSGPSSTDTQYF. CDR3 nucleotides: TGTGCCAGAAGCGGCCCATCCAGCACAGATACGCAGTATTTT.

This clone appeared a single time. The V call is TRBV5-1, the J call TRBJ1-1, with a weak D call TRBD1 (6 bases). The CDR3 has 14 amino acids. CDR1 SGHRS and CDR2 YFSETQ come from the germline V gene. V lost 3 bases to trimming and J lost 3 bases, with 12 bases between them. The CDR3 nucleotides are TGCGCCAGCAGCTATGGGACACGGGACACTGAAGCTTTCTTT. It encodes CASSYGTRDTEAFF.

The rearrangement uses TRBV7-9 and TRBJ1-2; D may be TRBD1 (6 bases). The V gene's germline CDR1 is SEHNR and CDR2 FQNEAQ (reference sequence). This CDR3 spans 13 amino acids. Trimming removed 5 bases from V and 2 bases from J, with 9 bases in between. The DNA of the CDR3 is TGTGCCAGCAGCCACGGACAGAACTATGGCTACACCTTC. Amino acid sequence: CASSHGQNYGYTF.

The V and J genes are TRBV11-2 and TRBJ2-3; D is unresolved. V lost 5 bases and J 0 bases, leaving 9 bases between the germline ends. CDR3 size: 14 residues. Germline CDR1 reads SGHAT; CDR2 reads FQNNGV. In nucleotides, the CDR3 is TGTGCCAGCAGCACCCTAGGAAGCACAGATACGCAGTATTTT. This encodes CASSTLGSTDTQYF.

The J gene is TRBJ2-2, the V gene TRBV7-2; D is ambiguous. V was pared by 5 bases and J by 1 base, with 5 bases between. The CDR3 covers 13 residues. Germline CDR1 reads SGHTA; CDR2 reads FQGNSA. CDR3 protein: CASSPKNTGELFF. CDR3 DNA sequence: TGTGCCAGCAGCCCCAAGAACACCGGGGAGCTGTTTTTT.

This chain links TRBV2 with TRBJ2-7; 9 bases line up with TRBD1. This CDR3 spans 15 amino acids. The V gene end was trimmed by 5 bases and the J gene end by 4 bases; junction bases not matched to a gene: 9. Germline V gives CDR1 SNHLY, CDR2 FYNNEI. CDR3 sequence (DNA): TGTGCCAGCAGTAACCGGGACAGGGTTGGTTACGAGCAGTACTTC. It yields the protein CASSNRDRVGYEQYF.

CDR3 in DNA: TGTGCCAGCAGAGACAACAGGGGGTCCGTCACTGAAGCTTTCTTT. Protein sequence: CASRDNRGSVTEAFF. The rearrangement links TRBV28 to TRBJ1-1; the match to TRBD1 covers 8 bases. Germline CDR1 reads MDHEN; CDR2 reads SYDVKM. The CDR3 length is 15 residues. With 6 bases clipped from V and 4 bases from J, the junction kept 10 bases outside the gene matches.

V usage is TRBV30 and J usage is TRBJ1-2; a possible D gene is TRBD1 (6 bases). Germline V gene data show CDR1 as GTSNPN and CDR2 as SVGIG (reference sequence). This CDR3 contains 14 residues. V was shortened by 5 bases and J by 4 bases, with 17 bases between the two germline ends. As DNA, the CDR3 is TGTGCCTGGGCCGAGTACACAGGGACCTATGGCTACACCTTC. As protein: CAWAEYTGTYGYTF.

A few counts support this clone. CDR3 coding DNA: TGCGCCAGCAGTCTAGCGGGAGATGTTGAGCAGTTCTTC. It yields the protein CASSLAGDVEQFF. The chain recombines TRBV10-1 with TRBJ2-1, with 10 bases identical to TRBD2. V dropped 5 bases and J dropped 9; count of bases not matched to a gene: 4. Per the germline V gene, CDR1 is WNHNN and CDR2 is SYGVQD (reference sequence). The CDR3 sequence is 13 residues long.

This clone was seen more than once but under ten times. The V call is TRBV3-1 (or the pseudogene TRBV3-2), the J call TRBJ2-7; TRBD1 is a possible D gene (7 bases). There are 18 residues in the CDR3. V lost 1 base, J lost 4 bases, and 23 bases lay in between. The germline CDR1 and CDR2 sequences are LGHDT and YNNKEL (reference sequence). This CDR3 is CASSQVPRSGGPRYEQYF. CDR3 sequence (DNA): TGTGCCAGCAGCCAAGTTCCGCGTTCAGGGGGGCCCCGTTACGAGCAGTACTTC.

Of note for this clone: The sample contains more than one DNA sequence encoding this CDR3. The gene calls are TRBV18 and TRBJ2-7; TRBD2 aligns across 8 bases. The germline V gene encodes CDR1 KGHSH and CDR2 LQKENI. V was pared by 3 bases and J by 1 base, with 2 bases of the junction left unmatched. The CDR3 has 14 amino acids. CDR3 nucleotide sequence: TGTGCCAGCTCACCGGGACTAGTTTCCTACGAGCAGTACTTC. It translates to CASSPGLVSYEQYF.

A few counts support this clone. This chain links TRBV6-2 or TRBV6-3 with TRBJ1-1; no clear D. V was clipped by 0 bases and J by 7 bases, with 9 bases between them. The CDR3 is 13 residues long. CDR1 and CDR2 from the germline V gene are MNHEY and SVGEGT. The CDR3 bases are TGTGCCAGCAGTTACTCGAGTGGTGTTGAAGCTTTCTTT. It is translated as CASSYSSGVEAFF.

This clone occurred a few times. This rearrangement joins TRBV5-1 to TRBJ1-4, with TRBD1 as a possible D gene (6 bases). Germline CDR1 SGHRS, CDR2 YFSETQ. CDR3 length: 15 amino acids. Trimming removed 0 bases at V and 3 bases at J, with 9 bases between. The CDR3: CASSLGDTSNEKLFF. The DNA for the CDR3 is TGCGCCAGCAGCTTGGGGGACACCTCTAATGAAAAACTGTTTTTT.

The CDR3 DNA sequence: TGCAGCGTTGGTTGGGACATAGGCAATGAGCAGTTCTTC. Translated: CSVGWDIGNEQFF. This sequence joins TRBV29-1 and TRBJ2-1, with a possible D match to TRBD1 (6 bases). The CDR3 covers 13 residues. V gave up 4 bases and J gave up 6 bases, with 13 bases separating them. CDR1 is SQVTM, CDR2 ANQGSEA, per germline.

This sequence joins TRBV5-4 and TRBJ2-2, with D unclear. The V gene lost 4 bases and the J gene lost 5 bases, with 9 bases spanning the gap. Germline CDR1 reads SGHNT; CDR2 reads YYREEE (reference sequence). The CDR3 loop spans 13 amino acids. CDR3 nucleotide sequence: TGTGCCAGCAGCCCAACAAGTACCGGGGAGCTGTTTTTT. This translates into CASSPTSTGELFF.

V is TRBV7-2 and J is TRBJ2-1, with 7 bases that match TRBD1. The CDR3 is 12 amino acids. The V and J ends lost 4 bases and 10 bases, in that order; junction bases with no gene match: 4. Germline loops: CDR1 SGHTA, CDR2 FQGNSA. CDR3 amino acids: CASSSTGDEQFF. Here the CDR3 DNA reads TGTGCCAGCAGCTCTACAGGGGACGAGCAGTTCTTC.

The chain links TRBV3-1 (or the pseudogene TRBV3-2) to TRBJ2-1; TRBD2 matches 10 bases. V lost 1 base and J lost 8; bases outside the gene matches: 8. The CDR3 is made up of 16 amino acids. CDR1 and CDR2 from the germline V gene are LGHDT and YNNKEL (reference sequence). The CDR3 DNA follows: TGTGCCAGCAGCCAAGTGGGGCTAGCGGGAGCGGATGAGCAGTTCTTC. Its translation is CASSQVGLAGADEQFF.

A few counts support this clone. The CDR3 spells CASSQGLVTDTQYF. The CDR3 nucleotides read TGCGCCAGCAGCCAAGGACTAGTCACAGATACGCAGTATTTT. The chain employs TRBV5-1 and TRBJ2-3; 7 nucleotides align to TRBD2. Germline values: CDR1 SGHRS, CDR2 YFSETQ. The CDR3 runs to 14 residues. The V gene end was trimmed by 4 bases and the J gene end by 2 bases; junction bases not matched to a gene: 4.

V and J are TRBV27 and TRBJ1-4; 8 bases fit TRBD1. The CDR3 is 14 residues long. V shed 3 bases, J shed 5 bases, and the junction held 2 bases outside the gene matches. Germline V CDR1 and CDR2: MNHEY, SMNVEV (reference sequence). This CDR3 reads CASSFGTGNEKLFF. The CDR3, as DNA: TGTGCCAGCAGTTTCGGGACAGGAAATGAAAAACTGTTTTTT.

This sequence joins TRBV19 and TRBJ1-1; D is unclear. V dropped 3 bases and J dropped 1 base, with 9 bases sitting between them. In germline, CDR1 is LNHDA, CDR2 SQIVND (reference sequence). The CDR3 length is 14 residues. The CDR3 DNA sequence: TGTGCCAGTAGTATTGGAGGGCCGAACACTGAAGCTTTCTTT. It codes for CASSIGGPNTEAFF.

The chain carries TRBV5-5 and TRBJ1-3, with D uncertain. The CDR3 consists of 15 residues. CDR1 and CDR2 (germline): SGHKS, YYEKEE (reference sequence). The ends were cut back, 4 bases at V and 2 bases at J, with 13 bases in the middle. The CDR3 bases are TGTGCCAGCAGCAAGACGTATGGAGCTGGAAACACCATATATTTT. This sequence encodes CASSKTYGAGNTIYF.

This clone has just a few counts. This chain connects TRBV4-3 to TRBJ1-6; D not certain. The CDR3 has 15 residues. V lost 1 base and J lost 5, with 9 bases in between. The germline V gene encodes CDR1 LGHNA and CDR2 YSLEER. CDR3 amino acids: CASSQVAANNSPLHF. Written as DNA, the CDR3 is TGCGCCAGCAGCCAAGTCGCGGCGAATAATTCACCCCTCCACTTT.

The chain has TRBV18 and TRBJ1-2, with D perhaps TRBD1 (6 bases). Germline V gene data show CDR1 as KGHSH and CDR2 as LQKENI. The V gene lost 0 bases and the J gene lost 2 bases, with 13 bases spanning the gap. The CDR3 is 16 residues long. The CDR3 region is CASSPPNFQGNYGYTF. DNA of the CDR3: TGTGCCAGCTCACCACCTAACTTTCAGGGGAACTATGGCTACACCTTC. The full variable domain, with the rest looked up from reference TRBV18 and TRBJ1-2, is NAGVMQNPRHLVRRRGQEARLRCSPMKGHSHVYWYRQLPEEGLKFMVYLQKENIIDESGMPKERFSAEFPKEGPSILRIQQVVRGDSAAYFCASSPPNFQGNYGYTFGSGTRLTVV.

This chain connects TRBV6-6 to TRBJ2-5; D unclear. This CDR3 comprises 13 residues. Germline CDR1 reads MNHNY; CDR2 reads SVGAGI (reference sequence). V was trimmed by 8 bases and J by 5 bases, leaving 15 bases between them. CDR3 DNA sequence: TGTGCCAGCGGTCCCCTCCCCTTGGAGACCCAGTACTTC. Its protein product is CASGPLPLETQYF.

This clone was found a few times. The chain combines TRBV19 with TRBJ1-2; D is perhaps TRBD1 (6 bases). Trimming took 2 bases from V and 8 from J, leaving 12 bases between them. The germline V gene encodes CDR1 LNHDA and CDR2 SQIVND (reference sequence). CDR3 length: 13 amino acids. The CDR3 region is CASSIQRGHGYTF. Here the CDR3 DNA reads TGTGCCAGTAGTATACAGCGGGGACACGGCTACACCTTC.

V and J are TRBV11-2 and TRBJ2-2; 8 bases line up with TRBD1. CDR3 size: 17 residues. Germline assignment: CDR1 SGHAT and CDR2 FQNNGV. The trim removed 5 bases at V and 0 bases at J, leaving 8 bases unmatched. CDR3 residues: CASSPDSRGPNTGELFF. For the CDR3, the DNA is TGTGCCAGCAGCCCAGATTCCAGGGGGCCGAACACCGGGGAGCTGTTTTTT.

The chain links TRBV4-3 to TRBJ2-4; possibly TRBD1 for D (5 bases). V was cut by 0 bases and J by 7 bases, with 19 bases left in between. The CDR3 sequence is 17 residues long. Germline loops: CDR1 LGHNA, CDR2 YSLEER. The CDR3 loop is CASSQDWAQGKVNIQYF. CDR3 sequence (DNA): TGCGCCAGCAGCCAAGATTGGGCCCAGGGAAAGGTCAACATTCAGTACTTC.

The rearrangement joins TRBV6-2 or TRBV6-3 to TRBJ1-2; the match to TRBD1 covers 11 bases. Looked up from germline, CDR1 is MNHEY and CDR2 is SVGEGT. The junction had 15 bases not matched to a gene; V was cut back by 0 bases and J by 3 bases. CDR3 length: 20 residues. The CDR3 protein is CASSYSALKDRGPPDYGYTF. The CDR3 bases are TGTGCCAGCAGTTACTCGGCTTTGAAGGACAGGGGGCCCCCGGACTATGGCTACACCTTC.

J is TRBJ1-1 and V is TRBV9; 9 bases fit TRBD1. Looked up from germline, CDR1 is SGDLS and CDR2 is YYNGEE. Trimming cost V 0 bases and J 10 bases; bases outside gene matches: 10. The CDR3 has 15 amino acids. In DNA, the CDR3 is TGTGCCAGCAGCGTAGAGGGACAGGGAGGGCGGAGAGCTTTCTTT. Amino acids: CASSVEGQGGRRAFF.

This chain joins TRBV24-1 and TRBJ1-2; TRBD1 matches 8 bases. Losses at the gene ends were 4 bases for V and 4 bases for J; bases not matched to a gene: 4. Germline values: CDR1 KGHDR, CDR2 SFDVKD. The CDR3 runs to 14 residues. CDR3 residues: CATSDQTGVYGYTF. The CDR3 DNA is TGTGCCACCAGTGACCAGACAGGGGTCTATGGCTACACCTTC.

The rearrangement links TRBV2 to TRBJ2-7; the D gene is possibly TRBD2 (6 bases). V shed 6 bases and J shed 5 bases, with 11 bases lying between them. Germline values: CDR1 SNHLY, CDR2 FYNNEI. The CDR3 is made up of 12 amino acids. CDR3 in DNA: TGTGCCAGCAGGGGTTGGGGGGACGAGCAGTACTTC. Translation gives CASRGWGDEQYF.